A single sample gave rise to the 5 T cell receptor beta chains below, sequenced in a study of beta chain features in type 1 diabetes. Study observations and caveats: TCRB CDR3s from Type 1 diabetes patients were moderately but significantly shorter in all four CD4+ subsets.

Their antigens remain unidentified. Reverse transcription of all isolated RNA meant that expressed TCRB transcripts were sequenced. Assay used: immunoSEQ multiplex PCR; TCRdb lists only in-frame clones, some missing. The sample includes a few hundred thousand clones, under 13% seen only once; the top ten take about 0.018%. The material sequenced was naive CD4+ T cells from blood. The receptors were gathered from a man under 40 with type 1 diabetes.

This clone was counted between two and nine times. The gene calls are TRBV11-2 and TRBJ1-4; maybe TRBD1 (5 bases). The CDR3 consists of 14 residues. Germline values: CDR1 SGHAT, CDR2 FQNNGV. The V end lost 1 base, the J end lost 4 bases, and 7 bases lay between the germline ends. The CDR3 nucleotides read TGTGCCAGCAGCTTAGGACAGTATAATGAAAAACTGTTTTTT. This codes for CASSLGQYNEKLFF.

The V gene is TRBV7-8, the J gene TRBJ2-5; D might be TRBD2 (6 bases). The CDR3 totals 11 residues. The V and J ends lost 5 bases and 12 bases respectively, with 13 bases between them. CDR1 is SGHVS, CDR2 FQNEAQ, per germline. CDR3 amino acids: CASSAAREEYF. CDR3 in DNA: TGTGCCAGCAGCGCCGCCAGGGAGGAGTACTTC.

This clone came up a few times. This chain joins TRBV7-9 and TRBJ1-6; D is ambiguous. Germline assignment: CDR1 SEHNR and CDR2 FQNEAQ (reference sequence). CDR3 length equals 14 residues. The germline V and J ends were trimmed by 3 bases and 7 bases, with 10 bases remaining between them. Written as DNA, the CDR3 is TGTGCCAGCAGCTTCGGGGATGTGAATTCACCCCTCCACTTT. Its protein product is CASSFGDVNSPLHF.

This sequence joins TRBV9 and TRBJ2-3; D is uncertain. The CDR3 is 12 amino acids. Per the germline V gene, CDR1 is SGDLS and CDR2 is YYNGEE. The ends were cut back, 0 bases at V and 8 bases at J, with 7 bases in the middle. The CDR3 is CASSVERGTQYF. DNA for the CDR3: TGTGCCAGCAGCGTAGAGCGCGGTACGCAGTATTTT.

This clone showed up just a few times. This chain links TRBV5-1 with TRBJ2-5; no reliable D call. CDR1 is SGHRS and CDR2 is YFSETQ in the germline V gene. The CDR3 has 13 residues. V lost 0 bases and J 7 bases, leaving 10 bases between the germline ends. CDR3 in DNA: TGCGCCAGCAGCTTGGACCCCACCGGGACCCAGTACTTC. As protein: CASSLDPTGTQYF.